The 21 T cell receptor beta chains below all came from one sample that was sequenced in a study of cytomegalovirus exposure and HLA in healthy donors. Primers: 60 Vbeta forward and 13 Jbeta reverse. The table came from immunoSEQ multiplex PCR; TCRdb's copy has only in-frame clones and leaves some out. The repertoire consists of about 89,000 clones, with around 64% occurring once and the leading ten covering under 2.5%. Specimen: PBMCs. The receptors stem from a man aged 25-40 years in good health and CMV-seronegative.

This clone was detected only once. In nucleotides, the CDR3 is TGTGCCTGGAGTGCGGGGAATCAGCCCCAGCATTTT. It codes for CAWSAGNQPQHF. This chain uses TRBV30 with TRBJ1-5; D gene uncertain. The V gene lost 1 base and the J gene lost 4 bases, with 5 bases spanning the gap. Germline CDR1 and CDR2: GTSNPN and SVGIG (reference sequence). The CDR3 sequence is 12 residues long.

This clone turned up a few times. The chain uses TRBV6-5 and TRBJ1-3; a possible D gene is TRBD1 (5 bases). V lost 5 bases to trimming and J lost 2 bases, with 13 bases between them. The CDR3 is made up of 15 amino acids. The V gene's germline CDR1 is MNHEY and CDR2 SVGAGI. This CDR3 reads CASSHQGGTGNTIYF. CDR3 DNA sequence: TGTGCCAGCAGTCACCAGGGCGGGACTGGAAACACCATATATTTT.

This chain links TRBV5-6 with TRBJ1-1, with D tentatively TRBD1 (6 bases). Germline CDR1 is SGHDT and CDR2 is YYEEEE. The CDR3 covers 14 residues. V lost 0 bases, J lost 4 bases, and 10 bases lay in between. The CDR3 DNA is TGTGCCAGCAGCTTGGAAACAGGGCGCACTGAAGCTTTCTTT. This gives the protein CASSLETGRTEAFF.

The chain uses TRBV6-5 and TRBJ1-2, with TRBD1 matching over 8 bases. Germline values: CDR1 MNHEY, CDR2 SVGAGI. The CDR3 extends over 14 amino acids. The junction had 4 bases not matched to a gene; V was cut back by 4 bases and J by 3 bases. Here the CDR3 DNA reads TGTGCCAGCAGTTCCCCGGACAGGGACTATGGCTACACCTTC. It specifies CASSSPDRDYGYTF.

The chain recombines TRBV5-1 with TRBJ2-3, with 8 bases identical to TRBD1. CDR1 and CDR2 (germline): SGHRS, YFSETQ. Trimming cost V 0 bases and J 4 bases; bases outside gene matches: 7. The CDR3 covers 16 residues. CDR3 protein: CASSLAQGASADTQYF. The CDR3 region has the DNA TGCGCCAGCAGCTTGGCCCAGGGGGCTAGCGCAGATACGCAGTATTTT.

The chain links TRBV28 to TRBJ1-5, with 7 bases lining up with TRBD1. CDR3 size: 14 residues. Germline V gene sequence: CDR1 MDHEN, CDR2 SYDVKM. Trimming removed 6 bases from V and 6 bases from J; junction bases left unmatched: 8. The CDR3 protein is CASRATGAGQPQHF. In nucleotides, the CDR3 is TGTGCCAGCAGGGCTACAGGGGCAGGTCAGCCCCAGCATTTT.

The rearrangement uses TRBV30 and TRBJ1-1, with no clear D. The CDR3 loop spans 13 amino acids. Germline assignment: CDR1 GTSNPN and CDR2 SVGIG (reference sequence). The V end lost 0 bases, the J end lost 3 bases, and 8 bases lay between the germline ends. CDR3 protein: CAWSVAQDTEAFF. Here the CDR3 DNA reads TGTGCCTGGAGTGTAGCTCAGGACACTGAAGCTTTCTTT.

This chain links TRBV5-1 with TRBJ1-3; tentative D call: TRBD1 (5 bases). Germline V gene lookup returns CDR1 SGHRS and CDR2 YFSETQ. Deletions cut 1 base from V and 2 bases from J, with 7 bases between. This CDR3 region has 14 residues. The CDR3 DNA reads TGCGCCAGCAGCTTGACAGGAGCTGGAAACACCATATATTTT. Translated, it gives CASSLTGAGNTIYF.

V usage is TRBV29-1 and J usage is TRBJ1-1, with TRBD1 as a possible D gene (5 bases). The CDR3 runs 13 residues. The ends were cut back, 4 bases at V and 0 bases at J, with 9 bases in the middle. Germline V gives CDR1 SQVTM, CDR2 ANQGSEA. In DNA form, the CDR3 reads TGCAGCGTTGGGAGGGGTCTGAACACTGAAGCTTTCTTT. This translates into CSVGRGLNTEAFF.

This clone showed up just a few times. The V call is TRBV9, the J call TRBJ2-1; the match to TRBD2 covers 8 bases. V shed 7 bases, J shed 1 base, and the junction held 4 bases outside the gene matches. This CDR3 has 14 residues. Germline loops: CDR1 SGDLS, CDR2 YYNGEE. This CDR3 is CASGSGGSYNEQFF. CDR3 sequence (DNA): TGTGCCAGCGGAAGCGGGGGTTCCTACAATGAGCAGTTCTTC. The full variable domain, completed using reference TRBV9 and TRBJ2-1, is DSGVTQTPKHLITATGQRVTLRCSPRSGDLSVYWYQQSLDQGLQFLIQYYNGEERAKGNILERFSAQQFPDLHSELNLSSLELGDSALYFCASGSGGSYNEQFFGPGTRLTVL.

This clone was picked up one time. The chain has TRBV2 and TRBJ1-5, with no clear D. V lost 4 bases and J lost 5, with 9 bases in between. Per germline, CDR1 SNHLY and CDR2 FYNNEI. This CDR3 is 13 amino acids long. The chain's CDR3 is CASSGIGDQPQHF. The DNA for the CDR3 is TGTGCCAGCAGTGGAATCGGAGATCAGCCCCAGCATTTT. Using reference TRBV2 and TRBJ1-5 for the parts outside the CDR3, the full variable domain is EPEVTQTPSHQVTQMGQEVILRCVPISNHLYFYWYRQILGQKVEFLVSFYNNEISEKSEIFDDQFSVERPDGSNFTLKIRSTKLEDSAMYFCASSGIGDQPQHFGDGTRLSIL.

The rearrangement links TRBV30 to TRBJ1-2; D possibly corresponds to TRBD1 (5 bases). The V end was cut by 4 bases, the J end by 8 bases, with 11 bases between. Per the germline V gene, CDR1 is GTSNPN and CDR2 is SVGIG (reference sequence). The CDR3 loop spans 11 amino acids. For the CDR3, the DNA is TGTGCCTGGATGGGGGGGATCGGCTACACCTTC. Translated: CAWMGGIGYTF. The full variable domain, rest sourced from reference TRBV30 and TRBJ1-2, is SQTIHQWPATLVQPVGSPLSLECTVEGTSNPNLYWYRQAAGRGLQLLFYSVGIGQISSEVPQNLSASRPQDRQFILSSKKLLLSDSGFYLCAWMGGIGYTFGSGTRLTVV.

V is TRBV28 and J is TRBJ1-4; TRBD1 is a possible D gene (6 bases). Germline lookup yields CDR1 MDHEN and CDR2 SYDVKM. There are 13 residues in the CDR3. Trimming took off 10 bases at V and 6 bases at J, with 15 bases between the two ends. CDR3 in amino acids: CAITGIWDEKLFF. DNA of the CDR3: TGTGCCATTACAGGGATTTGGGATGAAAAACTGTTTTTT.

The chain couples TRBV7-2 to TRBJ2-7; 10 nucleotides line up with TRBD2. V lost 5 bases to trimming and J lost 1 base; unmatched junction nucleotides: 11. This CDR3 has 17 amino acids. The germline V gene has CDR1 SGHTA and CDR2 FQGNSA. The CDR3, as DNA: TGTGCCAGCAGCCCGAGGGCTAGCGGGGGCCAATCCTACGAGCAGTACTTC. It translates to CASSPRASGGQSYEQYF.

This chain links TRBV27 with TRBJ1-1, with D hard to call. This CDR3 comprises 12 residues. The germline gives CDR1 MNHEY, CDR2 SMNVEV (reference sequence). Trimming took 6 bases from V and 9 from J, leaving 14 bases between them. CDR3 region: CASRQREDQAFF. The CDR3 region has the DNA TGTGCCAGCAGACAGAGGGAGGATCAAGCTTTCTTT.

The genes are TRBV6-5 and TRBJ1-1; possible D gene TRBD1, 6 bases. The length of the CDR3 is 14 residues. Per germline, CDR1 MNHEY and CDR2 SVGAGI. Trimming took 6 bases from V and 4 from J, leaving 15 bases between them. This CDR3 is CASSPGQLGTEAFF. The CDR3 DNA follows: TGTGCCAGCAGCCCCGGACAGTTGGGCACTGAAGCTTTCTTT.

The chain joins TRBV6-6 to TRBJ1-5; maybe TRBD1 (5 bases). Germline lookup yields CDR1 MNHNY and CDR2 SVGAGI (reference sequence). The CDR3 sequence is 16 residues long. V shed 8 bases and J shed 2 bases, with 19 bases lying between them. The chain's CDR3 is CASLQGVAGGNQPQHF. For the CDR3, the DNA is TGTGCCAGCCTCCAGGGAGTGGCGGGGGGCAATCAGCCCCAGCATTTT.

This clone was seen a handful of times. CDR3 nucleotide sequence: TGTGCCAGCAGCTTACCCCGGACTAGCGGGGGGACCACAGATACGCAGTATTTT. This encodes CASSLPRTSGGTTDTQYF. V and J are TRBV7-8 and TRBJ2-3, with 14 bases that match TRBD2. The trim removed 2 bases at V and 2 bases at J, leaving 6 bases unmatched. The CDR3 sequence is 18 residues long. The V gene's germline CDR1 is SGHVS and CDR2 FQNEAQ.

CDR3 region: CAWSVDSMNTEAFF. The CDR3 coding sequence is TGTGCCTGGAGTGTTGACAGTATGAACACTGAAGCTTTCTTT. V is TRBV30 and J is TRBJ1-1; D possibly corresponds to TRBD1 (5 bases). The CDR3 totals 14 residues. Germline V lookup: CDR1 GTSNPN, CDR2 SVGIG (reference sequence). V dropped 0 bases and J dropped 0 bases, with 8 bases sitting between them.

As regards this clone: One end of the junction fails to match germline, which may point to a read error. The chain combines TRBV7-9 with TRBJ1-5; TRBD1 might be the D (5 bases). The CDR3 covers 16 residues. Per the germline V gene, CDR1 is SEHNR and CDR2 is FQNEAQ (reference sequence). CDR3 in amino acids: CSSSLGQGMENQPQHF. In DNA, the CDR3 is TGTTCCAGCAGCTTAGGGCAGGGAATGGAAAATCAGCCCCAGCATTTT.

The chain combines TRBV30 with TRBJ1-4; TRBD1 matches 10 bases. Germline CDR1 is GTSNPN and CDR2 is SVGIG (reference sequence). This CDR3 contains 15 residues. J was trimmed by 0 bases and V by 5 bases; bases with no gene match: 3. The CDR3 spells CAWGGTGATNEKLFF. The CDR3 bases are TGTGCCTGGGGGGGGACAGGGGCAACTAATGAAAAACTGTTTTTT.